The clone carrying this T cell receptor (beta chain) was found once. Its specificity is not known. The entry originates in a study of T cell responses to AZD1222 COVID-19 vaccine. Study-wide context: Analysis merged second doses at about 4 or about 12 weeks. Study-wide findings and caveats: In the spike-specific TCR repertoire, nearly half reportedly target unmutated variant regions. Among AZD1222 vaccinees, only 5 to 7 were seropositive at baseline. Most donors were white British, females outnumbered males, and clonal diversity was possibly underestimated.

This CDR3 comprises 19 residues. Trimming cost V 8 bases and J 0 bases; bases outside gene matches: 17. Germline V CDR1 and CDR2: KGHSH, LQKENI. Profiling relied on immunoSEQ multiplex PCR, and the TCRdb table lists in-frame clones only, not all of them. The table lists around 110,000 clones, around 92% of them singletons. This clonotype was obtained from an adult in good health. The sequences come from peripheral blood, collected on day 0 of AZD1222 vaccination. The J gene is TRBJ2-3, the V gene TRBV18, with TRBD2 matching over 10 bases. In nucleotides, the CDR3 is TGTGCCAGCCCTCTCCCCCGGGCTAGCGGGAGCTCTAGCACAGATACGCAGTATTTT. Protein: CASPLPRASGSSSTDTQYF.